This entry features one T cell receptor beta chain sequence. This record comes from a study of blood T cell repertoires in COVID-19. Overall study: The origin of the acute and convalescent COVID-19 samples was the United States, Italy and Spain. T cells, B-cell-depleted T cells, or PBMCs supplied cDNA or gDNA.

As handled by the study authors: Cell counts per sample came from amplifying reference gene primers. Generated by immunoSEQ multiplex PCR, the TCRdb table keeps only in-frame clones and is missing some. D and trimming were read from the DNA, whereas the V and J calls and clone size are those reported in that table. This table has about 58,000 clones, approximately 87% appearing once. V was trimmed by 7 bases and J by 1 base, leaving 10 bases between them. Per germline, CDR1 SNHLY and CDR2 FYNNEI. The CDR3 is made up of 13 amino acids. Sequencing was done on a sample of peripheral blood. The chain couples TRBV2 to TRBJ1-1; D is ambiguous. The TCR sequence derives from a man in his forties or fifties with active COVID-19. CDR3 DNA: TGTGCCAGCATAGACGGGAGGAACACTGAAGCTTTCTTT. Protein sequence: CASIDGRNTEAFF.